This entry lists 26 T cell receptor beta chains sequenced from one sample in a study of beta chain features in type 1 diabetes. cDNA synthesis used the whole RNA isolate, giving expressed TCRB sequences. Assay: immunoSEQ multiplex PCR; the TCRdb copy retains only in-frame clones and omits some. The repertoire consists of around 500,000 clones, with around 28% occurring once and the leading ten covering 0.06% to 0.07%. Sequences were obtained from naive CD4+ T cells from blood. The source is a man between 18 and 29 years old in good health.

The chain uses TRBV30 and TRBJ2-1; 11 nucleotides line up with TRBD2. The CDR3 length is 15 residues. CDR1 and CDR2 from the germline V gene are GTSNPN and SVGIG (reference sequence). V lost 2 bases, J lost 8 bases, and 8 bases stayed unmatched. This chain's CDR3 is CAWSFATSGRHEQFF. DNA for the CDR3: TGTGCCTGGAGTTTTGCCACTAGCGGGAGACATGAGCAGTTCTTC.

This clone was picked up a small number of times. The chain couples TRBV6-6 to TRBJ2-3; D remains unclear. CDR1 and CDR2 from the germline V gene are MNHNY and SVGAGI (reference sequence). The CDR3 totals 14 residues. The V and J ends lost 7 bases and 0 bases respectively, with 11 bases between them. The CDR3, as DNA: TGTGCCAGCAACCAAGCCGGTAGCACAGATACGCAGTATTTT. Amino acid sequence: CASNQAGSTDTQYF.

Of note for this clone: Other DNA sequences in the same sample also yield this CDR3. V is TRBV13 and J is TRBJ2-7; D is perhaps TRBD1 or TRBD2 (5 bases each). The CDR3 consists of 14 residues. V lost 5 bases and J 7 bases, leaving 18 bases between the germline ends. Germline V gene sequence: CDR1 PRHDT, CDR2 FYEKMQ (reference sequence). CDR3 sequence reads: CASSPSGRNYEQYF. As DNA, the CDR3 is TGTGCCAGCAGCCCGTCGGGACGGAACTATGAGCAGTACTTC.

This chain uses TRBV5-1 with TRBJ2-5; no clear D gene. Germline lookup yields CDR1 SGHRS and CDR2 YFSETQ. With 3 bases removed from V and 4 bases from J, the gap between germline ends came to 19 bases. This CDR3 is built from 16 residues. The CDR3 coding sequence is TGCGCCAGCAGCTCGGTCCCCACGCTATGGGGAGAGACCCAGTACTTC. It codes for CASSSVPTLWGETQYF.

The V and J genes are TRBV4-1 and TRBJ1-4; no definite D call. This CDR3 has 16 residues. With 7 bases removed from V and 4 bases from J, the gap between germline ends came to 19 bases. Germline values: CDR1 MGHRA, CDR2 YSYEKL. The chain's CDR3 is CASTRVPFGLNEKLFF. In DNA form, the CDR3 reads TGCGCCAGCACAAGGGTCCCCTTTGGACTTAATGAAAAACTGTTTTTT.

This clone was counted a few times. This CDR3 is CASSLSGPVYEQYF. CDR3 nucleotide sequence: TGTGCCAGCAGCCTCTCGGGGCCGGTCTACGAGCAGTACTTC. V gene TRBV14 combines with J gene TRBJ2-7, with D perhaps assigned TRBD1 or TRBD2 (5 bases each). Germline V gene data show CDR1 as SGHDN and CDR2 as FVKESK. The CDR3 covers 14 residues. V lost 4 bases to trimming and J lost 3 bases, with 13 bases between them.

The chain links TRBV6-5 to TRBJ2-5; 9 positions agree with TRBD2. This CDR3 spans 15 amino acids. Germline V lookup: CDR1 MNHEY, CDR2 SVGAGI. The V and J ends lost 2 bases and 5 bases, in that order; junction bases with no gene match: 6. CDR3 nucleotides: TGTGCCAGCAGTTACGGCGGGAGGGCCGGGGAGACCCAGTACTTC. Translated: CASSYGGRAGETQYF.

This clone has only a few counts. The chain joins TRBV30 to TRBJ2-5; D unresolved. The CDR3 has 11 residues. V was trimmed by 5 bases and J by 2 bases, leaving 6 bases between them. Germline CDR1 reads GTSNPN; CDR2 reads SVGIG (reference sequence). The CDR3 loop reads CAWVQQETQYF. The CDR3 DNA follows: TGTGCCTGGGTACAGCAAGAGACCCAGTACTTC.

The chain links TRBV5-1 to TRBJ2-1; D gene unclear. V lost 0 bases and J 4 bases, leaving 11 bases between the germline ends. The CDR3 loop spans 15 amino acids. Germline CDR1 and CDR2: SGHRS and YFSETQ. The CDR3 reads CASSLASRIYNEQFF. The CDR3 DNA is TGCGCCAGCAGCTTGGCCTCCCGAATTTACAATGAGCAGTTCTTC.

The rearrangement uses TRBV7-9 and TRBJ2-2; D is unclear. Trimming removed 5 bases at V and 5 bases at J, with 3 bases between. CDR3 length: 11 amino acids. Germline V CDR1 and CDR2: SEHNR, FQNEAQ (reference sequence). The CDR3 is CASSRTGELFF. The CDR3 nucleotides read TGTGCCAGCAGCCGAACCGGGGAGCTGTTTTTT.

This clone was observed a few times. V is TRBV5-1 and J is TRBJ2-5, with 10 bases lining up with TRBD2. Germline lookup yields CDR1 SGHRS and CDR2 YFSETQ. With V trimmed by 0 bases and J by 5 bases, 4 bases remained unmatched. This CDR3 contains 15 residues. CDR3 sequence reads: CASSLDLAGVETQYF. The DNA for the CDR3 is TGCGCCAGCAGCTTGGATCTAGCGGGAGTGGAGACCCAGTACTTC.

This chain connects TRBV7-6 to TRBJ2-1; D perhaps matches TRBD1 (5 bases). V was cut by 4 bases and J by 2 bases, with 15 bases left in between. The CDR3 is 16 amino acids. CDR1 and CDR2 from the germline V gene are SGHVS and FNYEAQ. CDR3 in amino acids: CASSSPWGRTYNEQFF. CDR3 DNA sequence: TGTGCCAGCAGCTCACCCTGGGGCCGAACCTACAATGAGCAGTTCTTC.

V is TRBV4-2 and J is TRBJ2-7; D tentatively fits TRBD1 or TRBD2 (5 bases each). The V and J ends lost 0 bases and 6 bases respectively, with 15 bases between them. This CDR3 has 15 amino acids. Germline-derived CDR1 and CDR2 are LGHNA and YNFKEQ. CDR3 DNA sequence: TGTGCCAGCAGCCAAGAACGGGGACGGTGGTTCGAGCAGTACTTC. Encoded protein: CASSQERGRWFEQYF.

The V call is TRBV19, the J call TRBJ2-1; perhaps TRBD1 as D (6 bases). This CDR3 contains 13 residues. Germline loops: CDR1 LNHDA, CDR2 SQIVND (reference sequence). Trimming removed 3 bases at V and 10 bases at J, with 13 bases between. The CDR3 region is CASSITGLPEQFF. The DNA of the CDR3 is TGTGCCAGTAGTATTACAGGGCTACCGGAGCAGTTCTTC.

This clone was counted a few times. The chain combines TRBV7-8 with TRBJ2-1; D remains unclear. The V and J ends lost 4 bases and 8 bases respectively, with 18 bases between them. The CDR3 runs to 15 residues. Germline-derived CDR1 and CDR2 are SGHVS and FQNEAQ. The CDR3 loop is CASSSQPGLTDEQFF. CDR3 nucleotides: TGTGCCAGCAGCTCTCAACCTGGGCTCACGGATGAGCAGTTCTTC.

J is TRBJ2-1 and V is TRBV19; the D gene is possibly TRBD2 (5 bases). The CDR3 has 15 residues. Germline V CDR1 and CDR2: LNHDA, SQIVND (reference sequence). V lost 5 bases and J 3 bases, leaving 14 bases between the germline ends. The CDR3 spells CASSEGGSLYNEQFF. Written as DNA, the CDR3 is TGTGCCAGTAGTGAGGGCGGCAGCCTCTACAATGAGCAGTTCTTC.

The chain joins TRBV7-2 to TRBJ2-1, with D perhaps being TRBD1 or TRBD2 (5 bases each). Germline V gene lookup returns CDR1 SGHTA and CDR2 FQGNSA. The V gene lost 1 base and the J gene lost 6 bases, with 10 bases spanning the gap. The CDR3 is made up of 14 amino acids. CDR3 nucleotide sequence: TGTGCCAGCAGCTTAGGGGGGAGTCGCAATGAGCAGTTCTTC. This codes for CASSLGGSRNEQFF.

The chain carries TRBV29-1 and TRBJ2-3; D might be TRBD2 (6 bases). V gave up 4 bases and J gave up 0 bases, with 14 bases separating them. The CDR3 loop spans 15 amino acids. The germline V gene has CDR1 SQVTM and CDR2 ANQGSEA. The CDR3 coding sequence is TGCAGCGTTGCCCGGGACTCCATTAGCACAGATACGCAGTATTTT. This translates into CSVARDSISTDTQYF.

This chain links TRBV6-5 with TRBJ2-3, with D possibly being TRBD2 (7 bases). CDR1 and CDR2 from the germline V gene are MNHEY and SVGAGI. The CDR3 loop spans 15 amino acids. V shed 4 bases and J shed 2 bases, with 13 bases lying between them. The CDR3 loop reads CASSSPGDYTDTQYF. CDR3 DNA sequence: TGTGCCAGCAGTTCCCCAGGGGACTACACAGATACGCAGTATTTT.

This clone was detected only once. This chain's CDR3 is CASSLARGAGTPGEQYF. The CDR3 DNA sequence: TGTGCCAGCAGCTTAGCGAGAGGGGCTGGGACACCTGGCGAGCAGTACTTC. This chain links TRBV7-6 with TRBJ2-7; TRBD1 might be the D (6 bases). This CDR3 has 17 residues. The germline gives CDR1 SGHVS, CDR2 FNYEAQ. Trimming shortened V by 0 bases and J by 6 bases, and 21 bases separated the two germline ends.

In its sample, this clone was seen a few times. The CDR3 loop reads CSVDRDRGVGEQYF. Here the CDR3 DNA reads TGCAGCGTTGATCGCGACAGGGGCGTGGGGGAGCAGTACTTC. V gene TRBV29-1 combines with J gene TRBJ2-7, with TRBD1 matching 8 bases. The CDR3 length is 14 residues. Germline CDR1 SQVTM, CDR2 ANQGSEA. V was pared by 3 bases and J by 7 bases, with 11 bases of the junction left unmatched.

CDR3 sequence reads: CASSELAGVSTDTQYF. The CDR3 DNA reads as TGTGCCAGCAGCGAGCTAGCGGGAGTAAGCACAGATACGCAGTATTTT. The chain employs TRBV7-2 and TRBJ2-3, with 10 bases that match TRBD2. The CDR3 has 16 amino acids. V trimming: 5 bases; J trimming: 0 bases; junction bases outside the gene matches: 5. Per the germline V gene, CDR1 is SGHTA and CDR2 is FQGNSA.

The chain carries TRBV29-1 and TRBJ1-2, with 7 bases fitting TRBD1. Germline V gene lookup returns CDR1 SQVTM and CDR2 ANQGSEA. V shed 6 bases, J shed 6 bases, and the junction held 4 bases outside the gene matches. The CDR3 is 11 residues long. In nucleotides, the CDR3 is TGCAGCGTCACAGGGGCGAATGGCTACACCTTC. It codes for CSVTGANGYTF.

V is TRBV7-9 and J is TRBJ2-7, with a weak D call TRBD1 (5 bases). Trimming pared 0 bases from V and 4 bases from J, leaving 16 bases between. The CDR3 consists of 16 residues. CDR1 and CDR2 from the germline V gene are SEHNR and FQNEAQ (reference sequence). The CDR3 DNA reads TGTGCCAGCAGCTTAGCGCCGTGGCAGGGTAATTACGAGCAGTACTTC. Its translation: CASSLAPWQGNYEQYF.

In this sample, this clone turned up a few times. This chain joins TRBV30 and TRBJ2-7; D may be TRBD1 (5 bases). Germline-derived CDR1 and CDR2 are GTSNPN and SVGIG (reference sequence). Between the trimmed V and J ends, which lost 1 base and 2 bases, there was a span of 15 bases. The length of the CDR3 is 15 residues. The CDR3 region is CAWSAIGVPPYEQYF. In nucleotides, the CDR3 is TGTGCCTGGAGTGCGATAGGGGTCCCTCCCTACGAGCAGTACTTC. The full variable domain, completed using reference TRBV30 and TRBJ2-7, is SQTIHQWPATLVQPVGSPLSLECTVEGTSNPNLYWYRQAAGRGLQLLFYSVGIGQISSEVPQNLSASRPQDRQFILSSKKLLLSDSGFYLCAWSAIGVPPYEQYFGPGTRLTVT.

The chain has TRBV12-5 and TRBJ2-1; TRBD2 agrees at 9 bases. The CDR3 is 14 residues long. CDR1 is LGHNT and CDR2 is FRNRAP in the germline V gene. V dropped 7 bases and J dropped 3; count of bases not matched to a gene: 4. CDR3 coding DNA: TGTGCTAGTGCTTTAGCGGGAGTCTACAATGAGCAGTTCTTC. Its translation: CASALAGVYNEQFF.